These T cell receptor beta chains were read from a single sample in a study of blood T cell repertoires in COVID-19. Repertoires were generated with immunoSEQ multiplex PCR, while TCRdb's copy carries only in-frame clones and drops some. The sample holds about 320,000 clones, 85% seen once. The sample was peripheral blood. All receptors derive from a human donor in a cohort sampled during active COVID-19. Both conserved end residues are part of each CDR3. The D gene is left open where the match is weak. Clone size appears in some rows only: once, few, many, or a class for an expanded clone.

j_call: TRBJ1-2
v_call: TRBV3-1/TRBV3-2
d_call: NA
clone_size: NA
cdr3_aa: CASTLGQSNYGYTF
cdr3_nt: TGTGCCAGCACCTTAGGACAGTCAAACTATGGCTACACCTTC

j_call: TRBJ1-1
v_call: TRBV6-5
d_call: NA
clone_size: few
cdr3_aa: CATGSRLNTEAFF
cdr3_nt: TGTGCCACCGGGAGCCGATTGAACACTGAAGCTTTCTTT

j_call: TRBJ2-7
v_call: TRBV30
d_call: NA
clone_size: NA
cdr3_aa: CAWSLDRNYEQYF
cdr3_nt: TGTGCCTGGAGTTTAGACAGGAATTACGAGCAGTACTTC

j_call: TRBJ2-1
v_call: TRBV19
d_call: TRBD2
clone_size: NA
cdr3_aa: CASSMLGRDEQFF
cdr3_nt: TGTGCCAGTAGTATGTTGGGGAGGGATGAGCAGTTCTTC

j_call: TRBJ2-5
v_call: TRBV18
d_call: TRBD1
clone_size: NA
cdr3_aa: CASSSDRPETQYF
cdr3_nt: TGTGCCAGCTCATCGGACAGGCCGGAGACCCAGTACTTC

j_call: TRBJ2-3
v_call: TRBV5-1
d_call: TRBD2
clone_size: NA
cdr3_aa: CASSLVGSGDTDTQYF
cdr3_nt: TGCGCCAGCAGCTTGGTTGGTAGCGGGGACACAGATACGCAGTATTTT

j_call: TRBJ1-2
v_call: TRBV2
d_call: TRBD1
clone_size: once
cdr3_aa: CASSVGTENYGYTF
cdr3_nt: TGTGCCAGCAGCGTAGGGACAGAAAACTATGGCTACACCTTC

j_call: TRBJ1-5
v_call: TRBV18
d_call: TRBD1
clone_size: NA
cdr3_aa: CASSRQGTTQPQHF
cdr3_nt: TGTGCCAGCTCAAGACAGGGAACTACTCAGCCCCAGCATTTT

j_call: TRBJ2-5
v_call: TRBV10-2
d_call: NA
clone_size: NA
cdr3_aa: CASKGGHQETQYF
cdr3_nt: TGCGCCAGCAAAGGGGGACACCAAGAGACCCAGTACTTC

j_call: TRBJ1-5
v_call: TRBV3-1/TRBV3-2
d_call: TRBD1
clone_size: NA
cdr3_aa: CASSLGTGGGNQPQHF
cdr3_nt: TGTGCCAGCAGCCTTGGGACAGGGGGCGGCAATCAGCCCCAGCATTTT

j_call: TRBJ2-2
v_call: TRBV5-1
d_call: TRBD2
clone_size: few
cdr3_aa: CASSLGLADTGELFF
cdr3_nt: TGCGCCAGCAGCTTGGGACTAGCGGACACCGGGGAGCTGTTTTTT

j_call: TRBJ1-5
v_call: TRBV6-5
d_call: TRBD1
clone_size: NA
cdr3_aa: CASSRQGNSNQPQHF
cdr3_nt: TGTGCCAGCAGCCGACAGGGGAATAGCAATCAGCCCCAGCATTTT

j_call: TRBJ1-2
v_call: TRBV4-2
d_call: TRBD1
clone_size: many
cdr3_aa: CASSHWGQGARGYTF
cdr3_nt: TGTGCCAGCAGCCACTGGGGACAGGGGGCGCGGGGCTACACCTTC

j_call: TRBJ2-2
v_call: TRBV6-5
d_call: NA
clone_size: NA
cdr3_aa: CATEKPNTGELFF
cdr3_nt: TGTGCCACCGAGAAACCTAACACCGGGGAGCTGTTTTTT

j_call: TRBJ2-3
v_call: TRBV7-3
d_call: TRBD1
clone_size: NA
cdr3_aa: CASSFRGGGDTQYF
cdr3_nt: TGTGCCAGCAGCTTTAGAGGGGGCGGCGATACGCAGTATTTT

j_call: TRBJ2-1
v_call: TRBV2
d_call: NA
clone_size: NA
cdr3_aa: CASSQNPYNEQFF
cdr3_nt: TGTGCCAGCAGTCAGAACCCATACAATGAGCAGTTCTTC

j_call: TRBJ1-1
v_call: TRBV11-2
d_call: NA
clone_size: NA
cdr3_aa: CASSLDFQGGTEAFF
cdr3_nt: TGTGCCAGCAGCTTAGATTTCCAGGGAGGCACTGAAGCTTTCTTT

j_call: TRBJ2-7
v_call: TRBV21-1
d_call: NA
clone_size: NA
cdr3_aa: CASSLCHPGYVYEQYF
cdr3_nt: TGTGCCAGCAGCCTATGCCACCCAGGGTATGTCTACGAGCAGTACTTC